The 5 T cell receptor beta chains presented below share a single source sample, sequenced in a study of T-cell memory formation after mild COVID-19. TCRdb independently ran MiXCR on the 5' RACE reads; one entry per CDR3 protein. The sample consists of 550,000 to 700,000 distinct CDR3 sequences, roughly 17% of them appearing once. What was sequenced was PBMCs or a T cell subset sorted from them (not recorded which). The receptor set was obtained from an adult woman who had mild COVID-19 (a few samples of this study predate the infection). Cell type and time point are not known.

This clonotype was seen ten or more times. The gene calls are TRBV18 and TRBJ2-5, with D perhaps matching TRBD1 (6 bases). Looked up from germline, CDR1 is KGHSH and CDR2 is LQKENI. Trimming removed 3 bases from V and 1 base from J, with 9 bases in between. The CDR3 runs to 14 residues. The DNA of the CDR3 is TGTGCCAGCTCACCCCAGGACAGCCAAGAGACCCAGTACTTC. Protein sequence: CASSPQDSQETQYF.

The V and J genes are TRBV6-5 and TRBJ2-7; 9 bases match TRBD2. V lost 0 bases, J lost 4 bases, and 1 base stayed unmatched. The length of the CDR3 is 14 residues. CDR1 is MNHEY, CDR2 SVGAGI, per germline. CDR3 nucleotides: TGTGCCAGCAGTTACTCCAGCGGGGGGTACGAGCAGTACTTC. It translates to CASSYSSGGYEQYF.

The chain links TRBV12-3 or TRBV12-4 to TRBJ1-5; no reliable D call. Between the trimmed V and J ends, which lost 8 bases and 15 bases, there was a span of 8 bases. The CDR3 contains 8 residues. Written as DNA, the CDR3 is TGTGCCAGCCGTAAGATGCATTTT. Translation gives CASRKMHF.

As regards this clonotype: One end of the junction fails to match germline, which may point to a read error. The chain couples TRBV7-8 to TRBJ2-1, with 10 nucleotides matching TRBD2. Germline V CDR1 and CDR2: SGHVS, FQNEAQ. The CDR3 has 15 residues. In DNA form, the CDR3 reads TGTGCCAGCAGCTTAGTGGCTAGCGGGAGACCGCATGCCTCTTTC. Translated: CASSLVASGRPHASF.

This clonotype turned up a few times. The chain is built from TRBV9 and TRBJ1-6, with D possibly being TRBD1 (6 bases). The CDR3 runs to 15 residues. V gave up 4 bases and J gave up 5 bases, with 13 bases separating them. The germline V gene encodes CDR1 SGDLS and CDR2 YYNGEE. CDR3 protein: CASSSRGGDNSPLHF. The DNA for the CDR3 is TGTGCCAGCAGCAGTCGGGGGGGCGATAATTCACCCCTCCACTTT. Full variable domain (missing parts from reference TRBV9 and TRBJ1-6): DSGVTQTPKHLITATGQRVTLRCSPRSGDLSVYWYQQSLDQGLQFLIQYYNGEERAKGNILERFSAQQFPDLHSELNLSSLELGDSALYFCASSSRGGDNSPLHFGNGTRLTVT.